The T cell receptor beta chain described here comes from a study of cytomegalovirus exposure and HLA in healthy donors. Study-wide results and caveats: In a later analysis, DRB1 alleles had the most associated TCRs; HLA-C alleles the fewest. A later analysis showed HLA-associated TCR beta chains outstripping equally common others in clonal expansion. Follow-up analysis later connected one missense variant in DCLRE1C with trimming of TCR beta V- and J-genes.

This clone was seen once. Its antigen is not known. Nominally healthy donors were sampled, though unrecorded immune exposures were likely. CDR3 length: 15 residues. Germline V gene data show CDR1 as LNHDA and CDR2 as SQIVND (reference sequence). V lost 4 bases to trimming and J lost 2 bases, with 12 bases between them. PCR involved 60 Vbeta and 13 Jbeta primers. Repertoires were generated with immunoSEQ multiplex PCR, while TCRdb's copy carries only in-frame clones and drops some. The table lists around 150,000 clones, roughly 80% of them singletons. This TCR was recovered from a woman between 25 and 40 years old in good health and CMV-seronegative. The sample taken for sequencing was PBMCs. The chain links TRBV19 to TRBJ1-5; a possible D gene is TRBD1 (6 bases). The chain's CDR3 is CASSSLAGGNQPQHF. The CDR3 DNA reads TGTGCCAGTAGTAGTTTGGCAGGGGGCAATCAGCCCCAGCATTTT.